This TCR beta chain originates from a study of T cell repertoires in cytomegalovirus infection (dated by TCRdb to the late 2010s). Notes on the research overall: Recently identified HLA-C-restricted CMV epitopes, whose presentation resists viral immunomodulation, were targeted by peptide stimulations together with well-studied HLA-B-restricted epitopes. Donor HLA type was relevant to the analysis, as public TCR beta signatures indicated carriage of CMV infection together with the matching HLA type. On the study overall, not on this receptor specifically: Carriers of CMV infection plus the relevant HLA type were discriminated by the cumulative frequency of public TCR beta family members in the study cohort and in an independent roughly 400-donor cohort. The ex vivo response was dominated by HLA-C-restricted CMV-specific TCR beta clonotypes, which also provided the single most frequent clonotype in two of eight donors.

Inclusive of the bounding cysteine and phenylalanine, the CDR3 is 15 residues long. Only the CDR3 part of the read is kept: 45 bases, read in frame from the first base. Reading the germline V gene gives CDR1 MDHEN and CDR2 SYDVKM. Germline trimming: 6 bases from V, 10 bases from J; junction bases outside gene matches: 17. The sample's treatment or condition, from its label and the paper: in vitro stimulation with specific CMV peptide epitopes to enrich CMV-specific T cells. The instrument given in TCRdb is Illumina HiSeq 1500. TCRdb trimmed the raw reads at Q25, called clones with MiXCR and kept productive beta chains. Merged by CDR3 protein, the rows form single entries marked with the most common genes and DNA. The sample records approximately 110,000 distinct CDR3 sequences, about 31% of which are singletons. The ten top clones hold around 54% of the sample. Points on this clonotype: Its target antigen remains unknown. No clone much larger than this one lies a single base away; base qualities are absent.

Sample: CD8+ T cells from cultured PBMCs, taken from culture after CMV antigen stimulation. The TCR was taken from a human donor in good health (CMV status not recorded). Some clones in this sample may be carry-over from other donors' samples. Recombination linked TRBV28 to TRBJ1-1; the junction holds 7 bases that match TRBD1. The CDR3 region: CASSLLARQGVVAFF. The nucleotides are TGTGCCAGCAGCCTCCTCGCCCGGCAGGGGGTCGTAGCTTTCTTT. Here the CDR3 is joined to the reference TRBV28 and TRBJ1-1 genes, and the full variable domain is: DVKVTQSSRYLVKRTGEKVFLECVQDMDHENMFWYRQDPGLGLRLIYFSYDVKMKEKGDIPEGYSVSREKKERFSLILESASTNQTSMYLCASSLLARQGVVAFFGQGTRLTVV.